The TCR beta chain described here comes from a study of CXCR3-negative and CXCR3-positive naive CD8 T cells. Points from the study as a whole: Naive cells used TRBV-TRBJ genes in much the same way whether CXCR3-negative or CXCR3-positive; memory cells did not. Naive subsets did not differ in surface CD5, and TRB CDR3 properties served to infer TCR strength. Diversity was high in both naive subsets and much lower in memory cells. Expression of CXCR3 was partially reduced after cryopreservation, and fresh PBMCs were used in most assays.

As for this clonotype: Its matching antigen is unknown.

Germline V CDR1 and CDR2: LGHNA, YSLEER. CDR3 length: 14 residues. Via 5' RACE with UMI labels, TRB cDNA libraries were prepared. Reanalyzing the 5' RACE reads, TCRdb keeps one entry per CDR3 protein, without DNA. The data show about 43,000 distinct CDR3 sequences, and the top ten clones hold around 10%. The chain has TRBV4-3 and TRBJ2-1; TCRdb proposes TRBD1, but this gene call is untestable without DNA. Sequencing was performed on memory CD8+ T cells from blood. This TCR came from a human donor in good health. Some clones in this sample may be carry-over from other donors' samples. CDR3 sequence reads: CASSHRDRGDEQFF.